The next 16 T cell receptor beta chains were all read from a single sample in a study of vaccination effects on CD4 cells after COVID-19. No antigen has been assigned to these receptors. Antigen-specific CD4+ T cells were first expanded with viral peptide pools by the ViraFEST assay and only then sequenced. The culture ran for around ten days before CD4+ T cells were isolated. The healthy vaccine recipients, who had no prior SARS-CoV-2 infection, showed negative nucleocapsid antibodies. Profiling relied on immunoSEQ multiplex PCR, and the TCRdb table lists in-frame clones only, not all of them. The sample contains under 80,000 clones, over 70% of which appear only once. The source material was CD4+ T cells from PBMCs cultured with SARS-CoV-2 spike peptides, sampled before COVID-19 vaccination. These receptors were obtained from a human donor who received a COVID-19 vaccine.

The V and J genes are TRBV6-5 and TRBJ1-2; D is uncertain. Germline values: CDR1 MNHEY, CDR2 SVGAGI. V was trimmed by 8 bases and J by 3 bases, leaving 4 bases between them. This CDR3 spans 10 amino acids. CDR3 region: CASWDYGYTF. The CDR3 DNA reads TGTGCCAGCTGGGACTATGGCTACACCTTC.

The rearrangement uses TRBV10-3 and TRBJ1-4; unclear D gene. Trimming stripped 3 bases from V and 5 bases from J, with 4 bases between. CDR1 is ENHRY and CDR2 is SYGVKD in the germline V gene. This CDR3 is 12 amino acids long. CDR3 amino acids: CAISDLNEKLFF. The CDR3 nucleotides are TGTGCCATCAGTGACCTCAATGAAAAACTGTTTTTT.

The V and J genes are TRBV11-2 and TRBJ1-2; 8 bases are shared with TRBD1. V gave up 5 bases and J gave up 2 bases; unmatched junction bases: 7. Germline V gene sequence: CDR1 SGHAT, CDR2 FQNNGV. This CDR3 contains 15 residues. The chain's CDR3 is CASSILRDRNYGYTF. Written as DNA, the CDR3 is TGTGCCAGCAGCATCCTCCGGGACAGGAACTATGGCTACACCTTC.

The CDR3 DNA reads TGTGCCAGCAGTTCTCTAGCGGGGGCCTACAATGAGCAGTTCTTC. This encodes CASSSLAGAYNEQFF. The genes are TRBV6-5 and TRBJ2-1; 10 positions agree with TRBD2. V dropped 4 bases and J dropped 2; count of bases not matched to a gene: 2. Per germline, CDR1 MNHEY and CDR2 SVGAGI. This CDR3 contains 15 residues.

The rearrangement links TRBV28 to TRBJ2-1, with 8 bases lining up with TRBD2. V shed 2 bases, J shed 6 bases, and the junction held 6 bases outside the gene matches. CDR3 length equals 15 residues. Germline-derived CDR1 and CDR2 are MDHEN and SYDVKM. The chain's CDR3 is CASSLPSGGRNEQFF. In DNA form, the CDR3 reads TGTGCCAGCAGTTTACCCAGCGGGGGCCGCAATGAGCAGTTCTTC.

The CDR3 is CASSEGYRPQHF. For the CDR3, the DNA is TGTGCCAGCAGTGAAGGGTATCGGCCCCAGCATTTT. The rearrangement links TRBV6-1 to TRBJ1-5, with D hard to call. With 1 base removed from V and 9 bases from J, the gap between germline ends came to 7 bases. The CDR3 consists of 12 residues. Germline V gene data show CDR1 as MNHNS and CDR2 as SASEGT.

This clone was seen only a few times. The chain joins TRBV29-1 to TRBJ1-1; TRBD1 matches at 12 bases. Germline CDR1 reads SQVTM; CDR2 reads ANQGSEA. There are 17 residues in the CDR3. After removal of 6 bases from V and 4 bases from J, the junction contained 15 bases not matched to a gene. CDR3 sequence (DNA): TGCAGCGTGAGGGTACCGGGACAGGGGGCCCTTGGCACTGAAGCTTTCTTT. Its protein is CSVRVPGQGALGTEAFF.

This chain uses TRBV9 with TRBJ2-3; weak D call: TRBD1 (5 bases). Looked up from germline, CDR1 is SGDLS and CDR2 is YYNGEE. Trimming cost V 0 bases and J 0 bases, with 8 bases left between them. The CDR3 totals 15 residues. CDR3 nucleotides: TGTGCCAGCAGCGTAGATGCAGGGAGCACAGATACGCAGTATTTT. The encoded protein is CASSVDAGSTDTQYF.

This clone was observed a single time. The V and J genes are TRBV5-1 and TRBJ1-4; tentatively, D is TRBD1 (5 bases). Looked up from germline, CDR1 is SGHRS and CDR2 is YFSETQ. V lost 1 base and J 6 bases, leaving 7 bases between the germline ends. The CDR3 runs to 13 residues. The CDR3 spells CASSLRGDEKLFF. CDR3 nucleotides: TGCGCCAGCAGCTTGCGAGGGGATGAAAAACTGTTTTTT.

V is TRBV28 and J is TRBJ2-5; 9 nucleotides line up with TRBD1. This CDR3 is 16 amino acids long. Per the germline V gene, CDR1 is MDHEN and CDR2 is SYDVKM. Trimming cost V 1 base and J 2 bases; bases outside gene matches: 5. CDR3 sequence (DNA): TGTGCCAGCAGTTTATTGGGGACAGGGTGGCAAGAGACCCAGTACTTC. It codes for CASSLLGTGWQETQYF.

The rearrangement links TRBV6-6 to TRBJ2-6; a possible D gene is TRBD2 (6 bases). V lost 4 bases and J 2 bases, leaving 12 bases between the germline ends. Germline CDR1 reads MNHNY; CDR2 reads SVGAGI (reference sequence). CDR3 size: 16 residues. Written as DNA, the CDR3 is TGTGCCAGCAGTTCCCCAGCGGGCGCTGGGGCCAACGTCCTGACTTTC. It encodes CASSSPAGAGANVLTF.

The chain employs TRBV5-1 and TRBJ1-3; weak D call: TRBD1 (6 bases). V was clipped by 6 bases and J by 2 bases, with 12 bases between them. Germline CDR1 is SGHRS and CDR2 is YFSETQ. CDR3 length: 14 residues. CDR3 amino acids: CASTSGGPGNTIYF. CDR3 DNA: TGCGCCAGCACCTCCGGGGGGCCTGGAAACACCATATATTTT.

J is TRBJ1-6 and V is TRBV5-1, with 10 bases matching TRBD1. Germline-derived CDR1 and CDR2 are SGHRS and YFSETQ. The CDR3 has 15 residues. The J segment lost 9 bases and the V segment lost 1 base, leaving 4 bases of the junction unmatched. For the CDR3, the DNA is TGCGCCAGCAGCTTGAGGTGGGACAGGGGTTCACCCCTCCACTTT. Translating gives CASSLRWDRGSPLHF.

The gene calls are TRBV6-5 and TRBJ1-6; D unclear. The CDR3 has 12 residues. The V end was cut by 6 bases, the J end by 11 bases, with 11 bases between. The germline V gene has CDR1 MNHEY and CDR2 SVGAGI. CDR3 sequence: CASRGPGAPLHF. In DNA, the CDR3 is TGTGCCAGCAGAGGGCCTGGGGCACCCCTCCACTTT.

This sequence joins TRBV6-5 and TRBJ1-5; 7 bases align to TRBD1. Per the germline V gene, CDR1 is MNHEY and CDR2 is SVGAGI. This CDR3 has 14 amino acids. Trimming at V came to 6 bases and at J to 9 bases, leaving 11 bases not matched to a gene. The chain's CDR3 is CASRSTGAISPQHF. CDR3 DNA: TGTGCCAGCAGATCCACAGGGGCCATTTCGCCCCAGCATTTT.

The chain carries TRBV2 and TRBJ1-1; TRBD1 agrees at 8 bases. This CDR3 spans 16 amino acids. V trimming: 6 bases; J trimming: 0 bases; junction bases outside the gene matches: 9. Germline CDR1 SNHLY, CDR2 FYNNEI. CDR3 nucleotides: TGTGCCAGCAGCCGACAGGGGATGGACCTGAACACTGAAGCTTTCTTT. Its protein product is CASSRQGMDLNTEAFF.